The 22 T cell receptor beta chains below were found in one sample sequenced in a study of technical replicates of blood from a handful of donors. Profiled with immunoSEQ multiplex PCR; TCRdb holds only in-frame clones, not every one. The repertoire holds about 80,000 clones, with roughly 90% as singletons. Sequenced: T cells isolated from PBMCs. These receptors all stem from a human donor in good health.

The sample holds one count of this clone. As DNA, the CDR3 is TGTGCCATCAGTGTATTCCCTCTTGAAAAACTGTTTTTT. Translating it yields CAISVFPLEKLFF. The rearrangement links TRBV10-3 to TRBJ1-4, with D unresolved. V was pared by 4 bases and J by 7 bases, with 10 bases between. The length of the CDR3 is 13 residues. Looked up from germline, CDR1 is ENHRY and CDR2 is SYGVKD.

The gene calls are TRBV11-3 and TRBJ1-1; a possible D gene is TRBD1 (6 bases). Germline V gene lookup returns CDR1 SGHNT and CDR2 YENEEA. V lost 5 bases to trimming and J lost 4 bases, with 20 bases between them. The CDR3 is made up of 16 amino acids. The CDR3 here is CASSPSTGPRSTEAFF. The CDR3 coding sequence is TGTGCCAGCAGCCCGAGTACAGGGCCCCGAAGCACTGAAGCTTTCTTT.

The chain carries TRBV27 and TRBJ1-1, with a possible D match to TRBD1 (5 bases). The germline V gene has CDR1 MNHEY and CDR2 SMNVEV (reference sequence). There are 15 residues in the CDR3. The germline V and J ends were trimmed by 0 bases and 4 bases, with 12 bases remaining between them. The CDR3 loop reads CASSLSNGGITEAFF. The CDR3 nucleotides read TGTGCCAGCAGTTTATCGAATGGGGGGATCACTGAAGCTTTCTTT.

This chain links TRBV30 with TRBJ1-1; a possible D gene is TRBD1 (5 bases). V was trimmed by 4 bases and J by 3 bases, leaving 12 bases between them. The CDR3 spans 13 residues. In germline, CDR1 is GTSNPN, CDR2 SVGIG (reference sequence). CDR3 DNA sequence: TGTGCCTGGAATTGGGGGGGGGACACTGAAGCTTTCTTT. Translating gives CAWNWGGDTEAFF.

The gene calls are TRBV10-3 and TRBJ2-5, with TRBD2 matching over 8 bases. The CDR3 consists of 17 residues. Germline V gene sequence: CDR1 ENHRY, CDR2 SYGVKD. J lost 2 bases, V lost 3 bases, and 11 bases had no gene match. The CDR3 nucleotides are TGTGCCATCAGTGACGTTGAGCGGGAGTTGCGGCAAGAGACCCAGTACTTC. The encoded protein is CAISDVERELRQETQYF.

This clone was picked up one time. The chain employs TRBV30 and TRBJ2-7, with D unresolved. There are 13 residues in the CDR3. Per germline, CDR1 GTSNPN and CDR2 SVGIG (reference sequence). The V and J ends lost 5 bases and 6 bases respectively, with 17 bases between them. The CDR3 protein is CAWSYGSGGEQYF. CDR3 in DNA: TGTGCCTGGTCTTACGGGTCGGGTGGCGAGCAGTACTTC.

This clone came up once. The rearrangement links TRBV27 to TRBJ2-7; 7 bases are a match to TRBD1. Trimming at V came to 4 bases and at J to 0 bases, leaving 6 bases not matched to a gene. The CDR3 consists of 15 residues. Per germline, CDR1 MNHEY and CDR2 SMNVEV (reference sequence). The CDR3 region is CASSSLGDSSYEQYF. CDR3 in DNA: TGTGCCAGCAGTTCCCTCGGGGACAGCTCCTACGAGCAGTACTTC.

The chain recombines TRBV7-2 with TRBJ2-7; no definite D call. The germline V and J ends were trimmed by 7 bases and 1 base, with 14 bases remaining between them. Germline loops: CDR1 SGHTA, CDR2 FQGNSA. The CDR3 sequence is 14 residues long. The CDR3 sequence is CASMSAVGSYEQYF. The DNA of the CDR3 is TGTGCCAGCATGTCCGCGGTAGGATCCTACGAGCAGTACTTC.

The CDR3 loop is CSNRAGGIGELFF. CDR3 bases: TGCAGCAATAGAGCGGGAGGTATCGGGGAGCTGTTTTTT. The chain carries TRBV29-1 and TRBJ2-2; 9 bases are shared with TRBD2. The CDR3 runs 13 residues. V dropped 8 bases and J dropped 7; count of bases not matched to a gene: 8. Germline V gene sequence: CDR1 SQVTM, CDR2 ANQGSEA.

The chain recombines TRBV2 with TRBJ2-1; 7 bases line up with TRBD2. The V segment lost 7 bases and the J segment 1 base; nucleotides outside the gene matches: 10. The CDR3 spans 16 residues. Germline CDR1 and CDR2: SNHLY and FYNNEI. CDR3 coding DNA: TGTGCCAGCACCCCAGGGCCGGGAGGTTCCTACAATGAGCAGTTCTTC. As protein: CASTPGPGGSYNEQFF.

The chain links TRBV5-4 to TRBJ2-3, with TRBD2 matching over 8 bases. Germline CDR1 is SGHNT and CDR2 is YYREEE (reference sequence). The length of the CDR3 is 18 residues. V was clipped by 6 bases and J by 0 bases; unmatched bases: 15. The CDR3 coding sequence is TGTGCCAGCACCCATCCAAGTAGCGGGGATACTAGCACAGATACGCAGTATTTT. Amino acid sequence: CASTHPSSGDTSTDTQYF.

This chain connects TRBV27 to TRBJ2-1; 8 positions agree with TRBD2. Germline CDR1 reads MNHEY; CDR2 reads SMNVEV (reference sequence). V was clipped by 7 bases and J by 0 bases; unmatched bases: 5. The CDR3 is made up of 15 amino acids. This chain's CDR3 is CASTASGPSYNEQFF. The CDR3 DNA sequence: TGTGCCAGCACTGCTAGCGGGCCCTCCTACAATGAGCAGTTCTTC.

J is TRBJ1-1 and V is TRBV9; 7 nucleotides line up with TRBD1. The CDR3 runs to 14 residues. Germline V CDR1 and CDR2: SGDLS, YYNGEE. The trim removed 3 bases at V and 1 base at J, leaving 3 bases unmatched. The CDR3 DNA reads TGTGCCAGCAGCGACAGGGGTACGAACACTGAAGCTTTCTTT. Residues: CASSDRGTNTEAFF.

The chain links TRBV6-6 to TRBJ2-1; possibly TRBD2 for D (6 bases). The ends were cut back, 2 bases at V and 0 bases at J, with 8 bases in the middle. CDR3 size: 15 residues. Per germline, CDR1 MNHNY and CDR2 SVGAGI (reference sequence). The CDR3 loop is CASSYAGTSYNEQFF. CDR3 nucleotide sequence: TGTGCCAGCAGTTACGCGGGGACCTCCTACAATGAGCAGTTCTTC.

The rearrangement uses TRBV28 and TRBJ2-7; 9 nucleotides match TRBD1. Germline trimming cut 5 bases from V and 2 bases from J; bases unmatched to any gene: 4. CDR1 MDHEN and CDR2 SYDVKM come from the germline V gene. This CDR3 comprises 14 residues. The CDR3 region has the DNA TGTGCCAGCAGTCAAAACAGGGGGCCCTACGAGCAGTACTTC. Residues: CASSQNRGPYEQYF. The complete variable domain, with remaining parts taken from reference TRBV28 and TRBJ2-7, reads DVKVTQSSRYLVKRTGEKVFLECVQDMDHENMFWYRQDPGLGLRLIYFSYDVKMKEKGDIPEGYSVSREKKERFSLILESASTNQTSMYLCASSQNRGPYEQYFGPGTRLTVT.

V and J are TRBV5-1 and TRBJ2-2, with 7 bases aligning to TRBD1. Germline CDR1 SGHRS, CDR2 YFSETQ. This CDR3 spans 15 amino acids. The J segment lost 0 bases and the V segment lost 3 bases, leaving 2 bases of the junction unmatched. The CDR3 region has the DNA TGCGCCAGCAGCTCCGGGACAGCGAACACCGGGGAGCTGTTTTTT. It is translated as CASSSGTANTGELFF.

The rearrangement links TRBV28 to TRBJ1-1; perhaps TRBD1 as D (5 bases). V was shortened by 6 bases and J by 4 bases, with 12 bases between the two germline ends. The length of the CDR3 is 13 residues. CDR1 is MDHEN, CDR2 SYDVKM, per germline. This chain's CDR3 is CASSSGPGTEAFF. The CDR3 bases are TGTGCCAGCAGCTCAGGGCCGGGCACTGAAGCTTTCTTT.

V usage is TRBV4-2 and J usage is TRBJ2-7, with TRBD2 matching over 13 bases. The V and J ends lost 5 bases and 2 bases, in that order; junction bases with no gene match: 9. The CDR3 runs to 17 residues. The germline V gene encodes CDR1 LGHNA and CDR2 YNFKEQ. The CDR3 loop reads CASSYEGTSGTPYEQYF. CDR3 DNA sequence: TGTGCCAGCAGCTATGAAGGGACTAGCGGGACACCCTACGAGCAGTACTTC.

The rearrangement links TRBV19 to TRBJ1-5; tentatively, D is TRBD1 (6 bases). This CDR3 contains 14 residues. CDR1 is LNHDA and CDR2 is SQIVND in the germline V gene (reference sequence). V lost 6 bases to trimming and J lost 3 bases, with 12 bases between them. Here the CDR3 reads CASSHQGFNQPQHF. The CDR3 nucleotides are TGTGCCAGTAGCCACCAGGGGTTCAATCAGCCCCAGCATTTT.

The chain uses TRBV14 and TRBJ2-7, with D possibly matching TRBD2 (5 bases). Germline assignment: CDR1 SGHDN and CDR2 FVKESK. There are 14 residues in the CDR3. The V end was cut by 3 bases, the J end by 3 bases, with 12 bases between. The CDR3 sequence: CASSHGRGYYEQYF. DNA for the CDR3: TGTGCCAGCAGCCATGGTAGAGGGTACTACGAGCAGTACTTC.

CDR3 in DNA: TGTGCCAGCAGTGAAGCGCAGGGGGTCCCCTACACCTTC. Its translation is CASSEAQGVPYTF. The chain combines TRBV2 with TRBJ1-2, with 7 bases that match TRBD1. Germline V gene data show CDR1 as SNHLY and CDR2 as FYNNEI. CDR3 length: 13 amino acids. J was trimmed by 10 bases and V by 0 bases; bases with no gene match: 5.

J is TRBJ2-7 and V is TRBV6-6, with 9 bases fitting TRBD1. Germline trimming cut 7 bases from V and 4 bases from J; bases unmatched to any gene: 8. The CDR3 consists of 14 residues. Per germline, CDR1 MNHNY and CDR2 SVGAGI (reference sequence). CDR3 DNA: TGTGCCAGCACCACGGGGACAGGGATTTACGAGCAGTACTTC. It translates to CASTTGTGIYEQYF.